The sample holds many counts of the clone carrying this T cell receptor (beta chain). This specimen belongs to a study of early T cells in non-severe SARS-CoV-2 infection. For the study at large: Sequencing of unsorted whole blood was done on bulk RNA, leaving chains unpaired.

Unique molecular identifiers were attached to individual cDNA molecules. TCRdb re-analysed the 5' RACE reads in MiXCR, keeping a single row per CDR3 protein. The sample has approximately 46,000 distinct CDR3 sequences, approximately 22% seen once; the top ten hold roughly 4.2%. The germline V gene encodes CDR1 SQVTM and CDR2 ANQGSEA. The V gene lost 4 bases and the J gene lost 0 bases, with 7 bases spanning the gap. There are 13 residues in the CDR3. V usage is TRBV29-1 and J usage is TRBJ1-5; no definite D call. The sequence came from an adult who was a healthcare worker with PCR-confirmed SARS-CoV-2 infection or an uninfected control (not recorded which). The sample was whole blood, taken at baseline. The CDR3 DNA reads TGCAGCGTTGCAGTTTTTAGCAATCAGCCCCAGCATTTT. Amino acid sequence: CSVAVFSNQPQHF.